What follows are 3 T cell receptor beta chains derived from one specimen sequenced in a study of T-cell reconstitution after alpha-beta-depleted transplantation in children. Library preparation (for TCRbeta) was performed with unique molecular identifiers. TCRdb ran MiXCR on the PCR reads and lists one entry per CDR3 protein. The sample holds 700,000 to 950,000 distinct CDR3 sequences, 15% to 20% seen once. The sequences come from PBMCs, mostly from graft donor cells, collected 360 days after TCRalphabeta/CD19-depleted stem cell transplant. These receptors all come from a male patient aged 10 to 17 who had a stem cell transplant for acute lymphoblastic leukemia, so the T cells may come from the graft donor.

This clonotype was picked up many times. The chain carries TRBV29-1 and TRBJ2-1, with unresolved D. Trimming stripped 6 bases from V and 6 bases from J, with 12 bases between. In germline, CDR1 is SQVTM, CDR2 ANQGSEA. The CDR3 covers 12 residues. The CDR3 loop is CSVRLVTNEQFF. CDR3 nucleotides: TGCAGCGTCCGCTTAGTCACCAATGAGCAGTTCTTC.

This clonotype was found a few times. The J gene is TRBJ1-6, the V gene TRBV5-1, with TRBD1 matching over 7 bases. Germline V gives CDR1 SGHRS, CDR2 YFSETQ. V dropped 2 bases and J dropped 9; count of bases not matched to a gene: 5. This CDR3 comprises 14 residues. In DNA form, the CDR3 reads TGCGCCAGCAGCTTCGAGGGGGCGGTTTCACCCCTCCACTTT. As protein: CASSFEGAVSPLHF. Full variable domain (rest looked up from reference TRBV5-1 and TRBJ1-6): KAGVTQTPRYLIKTRGQQVTLSCSPISGHRSVSWYQQTPGQGLQFLFEYFSETQRNKGNFPGRFSGRQFSNSRSEMNVSTLELGDSALYLCASSFEGAVSPLHFGNGTRLTVT.

This clonotype was seen at least ten times. The junction and the germline gene differ at one end; a read error may be behind it. V usage is TRBV5-1 and J usage is TRBJ1-2; D perhaps matches TRBD1 (6 bases). CDR3 size: 13 residues. The germline CDR1 and CDR2 sequences are SGHRS and YFSETQ. CDR3 loop: CASSLDRNYGYTF. The DNA of the CDR3 is TGTGCCAGCAGCTTGGACAGAAACTATGGCTACACCTTC.